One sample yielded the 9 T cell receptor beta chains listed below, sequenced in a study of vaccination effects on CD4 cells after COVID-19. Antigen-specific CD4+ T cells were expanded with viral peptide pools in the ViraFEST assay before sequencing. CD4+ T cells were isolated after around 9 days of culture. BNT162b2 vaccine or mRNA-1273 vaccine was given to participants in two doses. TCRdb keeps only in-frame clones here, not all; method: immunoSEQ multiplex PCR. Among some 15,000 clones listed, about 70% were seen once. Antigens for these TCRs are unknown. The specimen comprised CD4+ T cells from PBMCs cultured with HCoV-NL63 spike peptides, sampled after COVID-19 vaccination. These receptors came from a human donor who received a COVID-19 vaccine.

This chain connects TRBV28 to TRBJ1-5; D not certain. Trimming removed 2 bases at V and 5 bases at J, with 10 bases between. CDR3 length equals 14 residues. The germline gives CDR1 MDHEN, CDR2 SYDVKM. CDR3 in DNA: TGTGCCAGCAGTTTACGGTTACTCGATCAGCCCCAGCATTTT. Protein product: CASSLRLLDQPQHF.

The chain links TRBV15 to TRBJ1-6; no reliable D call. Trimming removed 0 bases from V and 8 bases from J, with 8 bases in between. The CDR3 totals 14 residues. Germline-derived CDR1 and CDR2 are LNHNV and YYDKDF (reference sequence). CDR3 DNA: TGTGCCACCAGCAGAGATGACAAGGATTCACCCCTCCACTTT. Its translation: CATSRDDKDSPLHF.

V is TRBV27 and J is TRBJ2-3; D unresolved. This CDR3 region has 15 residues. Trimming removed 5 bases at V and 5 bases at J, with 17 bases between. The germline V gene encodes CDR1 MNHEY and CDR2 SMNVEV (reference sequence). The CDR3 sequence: CASSNLPRGLDTQYF. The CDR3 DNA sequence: TGTGCCAGCAGTAATCTACCCCGAGGTCTAGATACGCAGTATTTT.

CDR3 nucleotides: TGTGCCAGCAGCCGCGGACTAGCGGGAGGGTACAATGAGCAGTTCTTC. Translating it yields CASSRGLAGGYNEQFF. The chain has TRBV7-6 and TRBJ2-1, with 15 nucleotides matching TRBD2. With 5 bases clipped from V and 4 bases from J, the junction kept 3 bases outside the gene matches. Germline V gene sequence: CDR1 SGHVS, CDR2 FNYEAQ. The CDR3 covers 16 residues.

This CDR3 is CASSSLVGAGPSSYNEQFF. For the CDR3, the DNA is TGTGCCAGCAGCTCGTTAGTGGGAGCGGGACCCAGCTCCTACAATGAGCAGTTCTTC. The J gene is TRBJ2-1, the V gene TRBV7-9, with TRBD2 matching over 7 bases. The CDR3 has 19 amino acids. V was pared by 4 bases and J by 0 bases, with 15 bases of the junction left unmatched. The germline V gene encodes CDR1 SEHNR and CDR2 FQNEAQ (reference sequence).

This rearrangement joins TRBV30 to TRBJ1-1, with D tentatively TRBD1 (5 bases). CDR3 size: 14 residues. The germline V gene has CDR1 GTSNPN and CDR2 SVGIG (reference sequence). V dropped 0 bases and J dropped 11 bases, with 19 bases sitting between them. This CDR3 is CAWSVGVSRFGAFF. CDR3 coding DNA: TGTGCCTGGAGTGTGGGGGTGAGCCGCTTCGGGGCTTTCTTT.

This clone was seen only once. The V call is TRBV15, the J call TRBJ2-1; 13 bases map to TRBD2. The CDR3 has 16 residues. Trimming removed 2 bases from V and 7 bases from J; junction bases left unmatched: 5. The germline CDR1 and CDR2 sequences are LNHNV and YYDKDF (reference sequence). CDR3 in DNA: TGTGCCACCAGCAGAACTAGCGGGAGGGCCGAAAATGAGCAGTTCTTC. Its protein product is CATSRTSGRAENEQFF.

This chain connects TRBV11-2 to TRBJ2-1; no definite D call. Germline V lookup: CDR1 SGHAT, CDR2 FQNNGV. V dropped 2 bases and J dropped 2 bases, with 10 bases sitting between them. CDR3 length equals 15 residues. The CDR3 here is CASSLSPRAYNEQFF. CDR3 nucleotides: TGTGCCAGCAGCTTAAGCCCTAGAGCCTACAATGAGCAGTTCTTC.

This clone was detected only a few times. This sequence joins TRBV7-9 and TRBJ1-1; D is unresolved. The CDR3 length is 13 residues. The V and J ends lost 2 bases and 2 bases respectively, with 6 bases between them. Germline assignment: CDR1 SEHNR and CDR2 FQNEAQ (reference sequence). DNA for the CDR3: TGTGCCAGCAGCTTAAGTGGAAACACTGAAGCTTTCTTT. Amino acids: CASSLSGNTEAFF.